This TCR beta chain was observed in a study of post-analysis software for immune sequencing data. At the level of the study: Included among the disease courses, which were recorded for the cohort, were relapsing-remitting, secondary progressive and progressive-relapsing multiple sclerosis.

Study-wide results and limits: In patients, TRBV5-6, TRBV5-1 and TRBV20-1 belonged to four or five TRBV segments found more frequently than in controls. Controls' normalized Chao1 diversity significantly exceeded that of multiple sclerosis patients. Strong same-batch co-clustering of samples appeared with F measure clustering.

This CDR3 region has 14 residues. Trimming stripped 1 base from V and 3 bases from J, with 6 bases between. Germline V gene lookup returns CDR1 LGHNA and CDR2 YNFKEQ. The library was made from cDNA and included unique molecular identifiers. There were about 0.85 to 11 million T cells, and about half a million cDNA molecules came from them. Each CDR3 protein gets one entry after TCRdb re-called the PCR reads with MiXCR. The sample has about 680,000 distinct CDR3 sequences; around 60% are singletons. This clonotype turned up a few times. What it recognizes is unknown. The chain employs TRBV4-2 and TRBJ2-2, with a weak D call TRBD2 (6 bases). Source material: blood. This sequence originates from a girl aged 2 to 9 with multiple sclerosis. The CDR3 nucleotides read TGTGCCAGCAGCCAAGGACTAGACACCGGGGAGCTGTTTTTT. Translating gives CASSQGLDTGELFF.